The T cell receptor beta chain under discussion was sequenced for a study of blood T cell repertoires in COVID-19. Patients in Seattle were enrolled during active infection, then followed longitudinally. This CDR3 is 16 amino acids long. Losses at the gene ends were 5 bases for V and 0 bases for J; bases not matched to a gene: 6. Germline V gene lookup returns CDR1 MNHNY and CDR2 SVGAGI (reference sequence). Original processing methods: Nucleated cell counts were estimated from reference gene primer amplification. TCRdb's table, derived via immunoSEQ multiplex PCR, lists solely in-frame clones and lacks some. Clone size and V and J calls were adopted from that table, with D and trimming inferred from the DNA. The sample has about 170,000 clones; 92% are singletons.

Sequenced sample: peripheral blood. This sequence originates from a man aged 25 to 40 with COVID-19, enrolled during active disease. The chain recombines TRBV6-6 with TRBJ2-1; 8 positions match TRBD2. The CDR3 DNA follows: TGTGCCAGCAGTACATACGGGGGGGGCTCCTACAATGAGCAGTTCTTC. As protein: CASSTYGGGSYNEQFF.